A selection of T cell receptor beta chains follows, all from one sample in a study of T cell responses to AZD1222 COVID-19 vaccine. Generated by immunoSEQ multiplex PCR, the TCRdb table keeps only in-frame clones and is missing some. The table records around 120,000 clones, 85% to 95% of them present only once. Sequencing was performed on peripheral blood, taken 28 days after the second AZD1222 dose. The receptor source for this set is an adult who received the AZD1222 COVID-19 vaccine. The CDR3 runs from the conserved cysteine through the conserved F or W. D genes are given only for firm matches. A clone size is listed for some rows: how often the clone was seen (once, few, many), or a class if it is expanded.

v_call: TRBV7-2; clone_size: -; j_call: TRBJ1-2; d_call: -; cdr3_nt: TGTGCCAGCAGCTCGGACTTCGGGTATGGCTACACCTTC; cdr3_aa: CASSSDFGYGYTF
v_call: TRBV4-1; clone_size: -; j_call: TRBJ1-2; d_call: TRBD1; cdr3_nt: TGCGCCAGCAGCCAAGAGCGGCAGGGGGCCAGTGGCTACACCTTC; cdr3_aa: CASSQERQGASGYTF
v_call: TRBV2; clone_size: -; j_call: TRBJ2-3; d_call: -; cdr3_nt: TGTGCCAGCTTGCCGGACACAGATACGCAGTATTTT; cdr3_aa: CASLPDTDTQYF
v_call: TRBV2; clone_size: -; j_call: TRBJ2-5; d_call: TRBD2; cdr3_nt: TGTGCCAGCAGTGAAAAGGCGGGAGGGGAGACCCAGTACTTC; cdr3_aa: CASSEKAGGETQYF
v_call: TRBV9; clone_size: -; j_call: TRBJ2-2; d_call: TRBD2; cdr3_nt: TGTGCCAGCAGCGCAACTAGCGCCATTAGGGGGGAGCTGTTTTTT; cdr3_aa: CASSATSAIRGELFF
v_call: TRBV14; clone_size: -; j_call: TRBJ2-3; d_call: -; cdr3_nt: TGTGCCAGCAGCCAAGGCGATACGCAGTATTTT; cdr3_aa: CASSQGDTQYF
v_call: TRBV11-1; clone_size: -; j_call: TRBJ2-7; d_call: -; cdr3_nt: TGTGCCAGCAGCCTTAACCGGGACTGGGAAGGTTACGAGCAGTACTTC; cdr3_aa: CASSLNRDWEGYEQYF
v_call: TRBV28; clone_size: -; j_call: TRBJ1-6; d_call: TRBD1; cdr3_nt: TGTGCCAGCAGTTCCCCGGGACAGGGAGGAGGTTCACCCCTCCACTTT; cdr3_aa: CASSSPGQGGGSPLHF
v_call: TRBV2; clone_size: -; j_call: TRBJ1-3; d_call: -; cdr3_nt: TGTGCCAGCAGTGACTATGGAAACACCATATATTTT; cdr3_aa: CASSDYGNTIYF
v_call: TRBV27; clone_size: -; j_call: TRBJ1-3; d_call: TRBD1; cdr3_nt: TGTGCCAGCAGGGTCAGGGGGTATGGAAACACCATATATTTT; cdr3_aa: CASRVRGYGNTIYF
v_call: TRBV9; clone_size: -; j_call: TRBJ2-7; d_call: TRBD1; cdr3_nt: TGTGCCAGCAGCGACCGGGACAGGGGGGCCTACGAGCAGTACTTC; cdr3_aa: CASSDRDRGAYEQYF
v_call: TRBV5-7; clone_size: -; j_call: TRBJ1-2; d_call: -; cdr3_nt: TGTGCCAGCAGCGCTCGGGACACCCGGCTTCACTATGGCTACACCTTC; cdr3_aa: CASSARDTRLHYGYTF
v_call: TRBV9; clone_size: -; j_call: TRBJ2-1; d_call: -; cdr3_nt: TGTGCCAGCACAACCGGGACCACCTACAATGAGCAGTTCTTC; cdr3_aa: CASTTGTTYNEQFF
v_call: TRBV20-1; clone_size: -; j_call: TRBJ2-5; d_call: -; cdr3_nt: TGCAGTGCTAGTGTGGGGGCTGAAGAGACCCAGTACTTC; cdr3_aa: CSASVGAEETQYF
v_call: TRBV15; clone_size: -; j_call: TRBJ2-5; d_call: -; cdr3_nt: TGTGCCACCAGCAGAGATGGGGGGACCCAGTACTTC; cdr3_aa: CATSRDGGTQYF
v_call: TRBV29-1; clone_size: -; j_call: TRBJ2-5; d_call: -; cdr3_nt: TGCAGCGTTGATTATGCTTGGGGCGAAGAGACCCAGTACTTC; cdr3_aa: CSVDYAWGEETQYF
v_call: TRBV2; clone_size: -; j_call: TRBJ2-2; d_call: TRBD1; cdr3_nt: TGTGCCAGCAGTGAGGGACAGGTCGCCGGGGAGCTGTTTTTT; cdr3_aa: CASSEGQVAGELFF
v_call: TRBV29-1; clone_size: -; j_call: TRBJ2-7; d_call: -; cdr3_nt: TGCAGCGTTGTGGGGGAGAGGTACGAGCAGTACTTC; cdr3_aa: CSVVGERYEQYF
v_call: TRBV28; clone_size: -; j_call: TRBJ1-1; d_call: -; cdr3_nt: TGTGCCAGCAGTCTCCCGGCTGAAGCTTTCTTT; cdr3_aa: CASSLPAEAFF
v_call: TRBV19; clone_size: -; j_call: TRBJ1-2; d_call: TRBD1; cdr3_nt: TGTGCCAGTAGTGCCCGGGACAGGGTGAATGGCTACACCTTC; cdr3_aa: CASSARDRVNGYTF
v_call: TRBV30; clone_size: -; j_call: TRBJ2-4; d_call: -; cdr3_nt: TGTGCCTGGGGCGGGAACAGGGGATCCAAAAACATTCAGTACTTC; cdr3_aa: CAWGGNRGSKNIQYF
v_call: TRBV28; clone_size: -; j_call: TRBJ1-4; d_call: TRBD1; cdr3_nt: TGTGCCAGCAGTTCCACACAGGGGGCGCGGGAAAAACTGTTTTTT; cdr3_aa: CASSSTQGAREKLFF
v_call: TRBV9; clone_size: -; j_call: TRBJ1-2; d_call: TRBD1; cdr3_nt: TGTGCCAGCAGCTCACAGGTGGACAGGGGACACCCCCGCTATGGCTACACCTTC; cdr3_aa: CASSSQVDRGHPRYGYTF
v_call: TRBV30; clone_size: -; j_call: TRBJ2-3; d_call: -; cdr3_nt: TGTGCCTGGAGTGCCGGGTCAGGCACAGATACGCAGTATTTT; cdr3_aa: CAWSAGSGTDTQYF
v_call: TRBV27; clone_size: -; j_call: TRBJ2-2; d_call: -; cdr3_nt: TGTGCCAGCAGTTTAAGCATCATCGAGGGTGGCACCGGGGAGCTGTTTTTT; cdr3_aa: CASSLSIIEGGTGELFF
v_call: TRBV4-1; clone_size: -; j_call: TRBJ2-3; d_call: TRBD2; cdr3_nt: TGCGCCAGCAGTCCCGTGGCGGGAGCCGCAGATACGCAGTATTTT; cdr3_aa: CASSPVAGAADTQYF
v_call: TRBV3-1/TRBV3-2; clone_size: -; j_call: TRBJ2-1; d_call: -; cdr3_nt: TGTGCCAGCAGCCAAGATCGGTACAATGAGCAGTTCTTC; cdr3_aa: CASSQDRYNEQFF
v_call: TRBV11-3; clone_size: once; j_call: TRBJ1-1; d_call: -; cdr3_nt: TGTGCCAGCAGCCCCGGAGGAACGAACACTGAAGCTTTCTTT; cdr3_aa: CASSPGGTNTEAFF
v_call: TRBV5-1; clone_size: -; j_call: TRBJ1-1; d_call: TRBD1; cdr3_nt: TGCGCCAGCAGCTTGGGACAGGGAGGAACGAACACTGAAGCTTTCTTT; cdr3_aa: CASSLGQGGTNTEAFF
v_call: TRBV5-6; clone_size: once; j_call: TRBJ1-6; d_call: -; cdr3_nt: TGTGCCAGCAGCCAACGGGGACGGTTCAACTATAATTCACCCCTCCACTTT; cdr3_aa: CASSQRGRFNYNSPLHF
v_call: TRBV18; clone_size: -; j_call: TRBJ1-6; d_call: TRBD1; cdr3_nt: TGTGCCAGCTCGCCGAGGGGGCGCGAATCACCCCTCCACTTT; cdr3_aa: CASSPRGRESPLHF
v_call: TRBV28; clone_size: -; j_call: TRBJ2-7; d_call: -; cdr3_nt: TGTGCCAGCAGTTTCCGGCTCAGCCGTCCCTCCTACGAGCAGTACTTC; cdr3_aa: CASSFRLSRPSYEQYF
v_call: TRBV6-6; clone_size: -; j_call: TRBJ1-5; d_call: TRBD1; cdr3_nt: TGTGCCAGCAGTGGACAGGGGAGGCACAATCAGCCCCAGCATTTT; cdr3_aa: CASSGQGRHNQPQHF
v_call: TRBV6-5; clone_size: -; j_call: TRBJ2-2; d_call: TRBD2; cdr3_nt: TGTGCCAGCAGTTACGGACTAGCGGGGGGAGCAGGGGAGCTGTTTTTT; cdr3_aa: CASSYGLAGGAGELFF
v_call: TRBV6-5; clone_size: -; j_call: TRBJ1-2; d_call: TRBD1; cdr3_nt: TGTGCCAGCATGATAGGACAGGGAAATTTGGGGGGCTACACCTTC; cdr3_aa: CASMIGQGNLGGYTF
v_call: TRBV29-1; clone_size: -; j_call: TRBJ1-2; d_call: -; cdr3_nt: TGCAGCGCCTTTGAGGCTGGCTACACCTTC; cdr3_aa: CSAFEAGYTF
v_call: TRBV6-5; clone_size: -; j_call: TRBJ2-2; d_call: TRBD1; cdr3_nt: TGTGCCAGCAGTTATCACGGGACAGGGGACGGGGAGCTGTTTTTT; cdr3_aa: CASSYHGTGDGELFF
v_call: TRBV6-5; clone_size: -; j_call: TRBJ1-5; d_call: TRBD1; cdr3_nt: TGTGCCAGCAGAGGGGACAGTCTCAATCAGCCCCAGCATTTT; cdr3_aa: CASRGDSLNQPQHF
v_call: TRBV27; clone_size: few; j_call: TRBJ2-7; d_call: -; cdr3_nt: TGTGCCAGCAGCTCTAACGGACAGACTCCCTACGAGCAGTACTTC; cdr3_aa: CASSSNGQTPYEQYF
v_call: TRBV2; clone_size: -; j_call: TRBJ2-3; d_call: -; cdr3_nt: TGTGCCAGCAGTGAGGCCCCAGCGGGCAGAGGTACAGATACGCAGTATTTT; cdr3_aa: CASSEAPAGRGTDTQYF
v_call: TRBV28; clone_size: -; j_call: TRBJ1-5; d_call: -; cdr3_nt: TGTGCCAGCACCTTAGGAGCTTATAGCAATCAGCCCCAGCATTTT; cdr3_aa: CASTLGAYSNQPQHF
v_call: TRBV18; clone_size: -; j_call: TRBJ2-1; d_call: TRBD1; cdr3_nt: TGTGCCAGCTCACCGTCGGTCCAGGGGGCGGACGAGCAGTTCTTC; cdr3_aa: CASSPSVQGADEQFF